Below, 15 T cell receptor beta chains from the same sample are listed, as sequenced in a study of technical replicates of blood from four donors. Only in-frame clones appear in the TCRdb table, and some are missing; sequencing was by immunoSEQ multiplex PCR. The table lists 98,000 or so clones, roughly 95% of them singletons. Sequencing input: T cells isolated from PBMCs. Receptors were obtained from a human donor in good health.

The J gene is TRBJ1-5, the V gene TRBV28; 11 nucleotides match TRBD1. Germline V lookup: CDR1 MDHEN, CDR2 SYDVKM. CDR3 size: 15 residues. Trimming removed 7 bases from V and 5 bases from J; junction bases left unmatched: 7. The CDR3 sequence: CASTDRGQGDQPQHF. The CDR3 DNA reads TGTGCCAGCACCGACCGGGGACAGGGGGATCAGCCCCAGCATTTT.

The genes are TRBV4-1 and TRBJ2-1; 8 nucleotides match TRBD2. This CDR3 region has 20 residues. The J segment lost 5 bases and the V segment lost 0 bases, leaving 18 bases of the junction unmatched. CDR1 is MGHRA, CDR2 YSYEKL, per germline. CDR3 sequence: CASSQDGRGAGVIYHNEQFF. The CDR3 DNA sequence: TGCGCCAGCAGCCAAGATGGGAGGGGAGCGGGAGTCATTTACCACAATGAGCAGTTCTTC.

The rearrangement uses TRBV5-4 and TRBJ1-2; D is perhaps TRBD1 (5 bases). The CDR3 is made up of 14 amino acids. Germline assignment: CDR1 SGHNT and CDR2 YYREEE (reference sequence). Trimming took off 0 bases at V and 1 base at J, with 7 bases between the two ends. CDR3 sequence reads: CASSLVQGNYGYTF. The CDR3 DNA reads TGTGCCAGCAGCTTGGTCCAGGGTAACTATGGCTACACCTTC.

J is TRBJ2-7 and V is TRBV2, with TRBD2 matching 9 bases. The CDR3 is 15 residues long. Germline V CDR1 and CDR2: SNHLY, FYNNEI. The ends lost 7 bases at V and 4 bases at J; junction bases unmatched: 11. CDR3 bases: TGTGCCAGCAATCTCTTGGGACTAGCTTCGTACGAGCAGTACTTC. Its translation: CASNLLGLASYEQYF. The full variable domain, completed using reference TRBV2 and TRBJ2-7, is EPEVTQTPSHQVTQMGQEVILRCVPISNHLYFYWYRQILGQKVEFLVSFYNNEISEKSEIFDDQFSVERPDGSNFTLKIRSTKLEDSAMYFCASNLLGLASYEQYFGPGTRLTVT.

V gene TRBV29-1 combines with J gene TRBJ2-1, with 7 bases identical to TRBD2. Losses at the gene ends were 6 bases for V and 5 bases for J; bases not matched to a gene: 7. Germline V gene sequence: CDR1 SQVTM, CDR2 ANQGSEA. The CDR3 totals 13 residues. CDR3 protein: CSVCSSGNNEQFF. DNA for the CDR3: TGCAGCGTCTGTTCTAGCGGCAACAATGAGCAGTTCTTC.

The chain combines TRBV19 with TRBJ1-5, with D possibly TRBD1 on 5 matching bases. V was shortened by 7 bases and J by 3 bases, with 16 bases between the two germline ends. The length of the CDR3 is 15 residues. CDR1 is LNHDA and CDR2 is SQIVND in the germline V gene (reference sequence). This CDR3 is CASTPAGALNQPQHF. The CDR3 DNA is TGTGCCAGTACCCCCGCTGGGGCGCTCAATCAGCCCCAGCATTTT.

This clone was counted once. This chain joins TRBV5-1 and TRBJ1-1; no clear D gene. Germline-derived CDR1 and CDR2 are SGHRS and YFSETQ. The CDR3 has 15 residues. The germline V and J ends were trimmed by 6 bases and 2 bases, with 17 bases remaining between them. The CDR3 DNA reads as TGCGCCAGCAAGAACTCGACACAACCAAACACTGAAGCTTTCTTT. This sequence encodes CASKNSTQPNTEAFF.

This clone was counted once. CDR3 sequence (DNA): TGTGCCAGCAAGCTTAACTCTGGGGCCAACGTCCTGACTTTC. Its translation is CASKLNSGANVLTF. This rearrangement joins TRBV11-2 to TRBJ2-6; D is ambiguous. This CDR3 region has 14 residues. Germline V gene sequence: CDR1 SGHAT, CDR2 FQNNGV. The germline V and J ends were trimmed by 7 bases and 0 bases, with 7 bases remaining between them.

The chain joins TRBV6-6 to TRBJ1-1, with 8 bases aligning to TRBD1. In germline, CDR1 is MNHNY, CDR2 SVGAGI (reference sequence). CDR3 length: 14 amino acids. The V and J ends lost 7 bases and 5 bases, in that order; junction bases with no gene match: 9. The CDR3 protein is CASIIGQGGTEAFF. The CDR3 DNA reads TGTGCCAGCATTATAGGACAGGGAGGTACTGAAGCTTTCTTT.

This clone was counted a single time. This chain connects TRBV7-8 to TRBJ1-2, with 11 positions matching TRBD1. Germline assignment: CDR1 SGHVS and CDR2 FQNEAQ. This CDR3 comprises 17 residues. After removal of 5 bases from V and 2 bases from J, the junction contained 10 bases not matched to a gene. The CDR3 sequence is CASSTRGQGATNYGYTF. The CDR3 DNA reads TGTGCCAGCAGCACGCGAGGACAGGGGGCTACGAACTATGGCTACACCTTC. Full variable domain (missing parts from reference TRBV7-8 and TRBJ1-2): GAGVSQSPRYKVAKRGQDVALRCDPISGHVSLFWYQQALGQGPEFLTYFQNEAQLDKSGLPSDRFFAERPEGSVSTLKIQRTQQEDSAVYLCASSTRGQGATNYGYTFGSGTRLTVV.

The chain recombines TRBV19 with TRBJ1-3; D not certain. The CDR3 covers 13 residues. Trimming removed 6 bases at V and 0 bases at J, with 6 bases between. CDR1 and CDR2 from the germline V gene are LNHDA and SQIVND (reference sequence). Here the CDR3 DNA reads TGTGCCAGTAGAGCAATCTCTGGAAACACCATATATTTT. Translating it yields CASRAISGNTIYF.

The chain combines TRBV28 with TRBJ2-3; 8 bases fit TRBD1. The CDR3 contains 15 residues. With 6 bases clipped from V and 0 bases from J, the junction kept 5 bases outside the gene matches. Germline V gene data show CDR1 as MDHEN and CDR2 as SYDVKM. CDR3 region: CASRSTGASTDTQYF. The CDR3 bases are TGTGCCAGCAGATCGACAGGGGCCAGCACAGATACGCAGTATTTT.

Only a few counts were recorded for this clone. V is TRBV2 and J is TRBJ1-1; D unresolved. Germline-derived CDR1 and CDR2 are SNHLY and FYNNEI. V lost 8 bases to trimming and J lost 1 base, with 5 bases between them. CDR3 length: 11 amino acids. CDR3 DNA: TGTGCCAGCCTAGGGAACACTGAAGCTTTCTTT. Translation: CASLGNTEAFF.

The V call is TRBV7-6, the J call TRBJ2-1, with 10 nucleotides matching TRBD2. After removal of 5 bases from V and 6 bases from J, the junction contained 7 bases not matched to a gene. The CDR3 extends over 15 amino acids. Per germline, CDR1 SGHVS and CDR2 FNYEAQ. The CDR3 DNA is TGTGCCAGCAGCCAAATAGCGGGGGGAACCAATGAGCAGTTCTTC. It yields the protein CASSQIAGGTNEQFF.

V gene TRBV25-1 combines with J gene TRBJ2-3; TRBD1 matches 10 bases. CDR1 and CDR2 from the germline V gene are MGHDK and SYGVNS. The CDR3 runs to 15 residues. V was clipped by 3 bases and J by 5 bases; unmatched bases: 5. CDR3 sequence: CASSDRDRGIDTQYF. The CDR3 coding sequence is TGTGCCAGCAGTGATAGGGACAGGGGTATAGATACGCAGTATTTT. The whole variable domain, remainder taken from reference TRBV25-1 and TRBJ2-3, is EADIYQTPRYLVIGTGKKITLECSQTMGHDKMYWYQQDPGMELHLIHYSYGVNSTEKGDLSSESTVSRIRTEHFPLTLESARPSHTSQYLCASSDRDRGIDTQYFGPGTRLTVL.